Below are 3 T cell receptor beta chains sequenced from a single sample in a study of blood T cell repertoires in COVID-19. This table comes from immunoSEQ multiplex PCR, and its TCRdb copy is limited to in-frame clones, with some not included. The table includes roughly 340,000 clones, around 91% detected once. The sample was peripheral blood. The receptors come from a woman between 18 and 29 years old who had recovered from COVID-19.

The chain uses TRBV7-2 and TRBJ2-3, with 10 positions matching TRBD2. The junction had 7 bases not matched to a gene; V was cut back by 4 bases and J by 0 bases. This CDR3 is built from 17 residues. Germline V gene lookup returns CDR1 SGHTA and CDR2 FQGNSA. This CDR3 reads CASSSPGLASSTDTQYF. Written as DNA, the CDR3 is TGTGCCAGCAGCTCCCCGGGACTAGCGAGTAGCACAGATACGCAGTATTTT.

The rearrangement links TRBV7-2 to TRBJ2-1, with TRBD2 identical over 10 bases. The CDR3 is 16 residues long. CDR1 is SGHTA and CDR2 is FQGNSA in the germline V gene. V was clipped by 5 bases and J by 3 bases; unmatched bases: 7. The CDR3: CASSPEREGFYNEQFF. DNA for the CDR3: TGTGCCAGCAGCCCCGAGCGGGAGGGATTCTACAATGAGCAGTTCTTC.

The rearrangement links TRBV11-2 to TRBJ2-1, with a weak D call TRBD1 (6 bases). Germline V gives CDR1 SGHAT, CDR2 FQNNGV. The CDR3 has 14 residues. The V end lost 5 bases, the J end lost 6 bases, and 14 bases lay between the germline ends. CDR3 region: CASSPVQGPNEQFF. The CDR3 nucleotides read TGTGCCAGCAGCCCCGTACAGGGTCCCAATGAGCAGTTCTTC. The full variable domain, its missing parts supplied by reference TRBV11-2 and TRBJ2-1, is EAGVAQSPRYKIIEKRQSVAFWCNPISGHATLYWYQQILGQGPKLLIQFQNNGVVDDSQLPKDRFSAERLKGVDSTLKIQPAKLEDSAVYLCASSPVQGPNEQFFGPGTRLTVL.